The 32 T cell receptor beta chains presented below share a single source sample, sequenced in a study of T cell responses to AZD1222 COVID-19 vaccine. Profiled with immunoSEQ multiplex PCR; TCRdb holds only in-frame clones, not every one. The repertoire includes some 110,000 clones, around nine tenths of them detected once, and over 3% sits in the top ten. The sequenced sample was peripheral blood, obtained 28 days after the second dose of the MenACWY control vaccine. The receptors stem from an adult who received the MenACWY meningococcal vaccine as a control.

In its sample, this clone was seen once. This chain connects TRBV7-6 to TRBJ2-2; perhaps TRBD1 as D (6 bases). CDR1 and CDR2 (germline): SGHVS, FNYEAQ. The germline V and J ends were trimmed by 2 bases and 4 bases, with 14 bases remaining between them. This CDR3 spans 16 amino acids. CDR3 amino acids: CASSLWGLVGTGELFF. CDR3 coding DNA: TGTGCCAGCAGCTTATGGGGGCTAGTGGGCACCGGGGAGCTGTTTTTT.

V gene TRBV30 combines with J gene TRBJ1-5; 7 bases map to TRBD1. V was clipped by 5 bases and J by 3 bases; unmatched bases: 4. CDR3 length: 13 residues. Germline lookup yields CDR1 GTSNPN and CDR2 SVGIG (reference sequence). The CDR3 sequence is CAWAGGNNQPQHF. CDR3 DNA sequence: TGTGCCTGGGCAGGGGGGAACAATCAGCCCCAGCATTTT.

V and J are TRBV18 and TRBJ2-3; D is ambiguous. CDR3 length equals 12 residues. V was clipped by 3 bases and J by 2 bases, with 3 bases between them. CDR1 and CDR2 from the germline V gene are KGHSH and LQKENI. Here the CDR3 reads CASSPNTDTQYF. The DNA for the CDR3 is TGTGCCAGCTCACCGAACACAGATACGCAGTATTTT.

The rearrangement uses TRBV7-2 and TRBJ2-1; D call uncertain. CDR1 SGHTA and CDR2 FQGNSA come from the germline V gene. The CDR3 sequence is 15 residues long. Trimming took 4 bases from V and 1 from J, leaving 11 bases between them. CDR3 coding DNA: TGTGCCAGCAGCTACCGTCCGGCATCCTACAATGAGCAGTTCTTC. Protein sequence: CASSYRPASYNEQFF. The full variable domain, its missing parts supplied by reference TRBV7-2 and TRBJ2-1, is GAGVSQSPSNKVTEKGKDVELRCDPISGHTALYWYRQSLGQGLEFLIYFQGNSAPDKSGLPSDRFSAERTGGSVSTLTIQRTQQEDSAVYLCASSYRPASYNEQFFGPGTRLTVL.

This rearrangement joins TRBV18 to TRBJ2-1; the D is unclear. Germline CDR1 KGHSH, CDR2 LQKENI. V was clipped by 2 bases and J by 7 bases, with 3 bases between them. The CDR3 runs to 11 residues. The DNA for the CDR3 is TGTGCCAGCTCACCAGTTAATGAGCAGTTCTTC. Its protein product is CASSPVNEQFF.

This rearrangement joins TRBV9 to TRBJ1-3, with D possibly being TRBD1 (6 bases). The germline gives CDR1 SGDLS, CDR2 YYNGEE. CDR3 length: 14 amino acids. The ends were cut back, 3 bases at V and 4 bases at J, with 11 bases in the middle. The CDR3 coding sequence is TGTGCCAGCAGCGAAGCTCAGGGGGGAAACACCATATATTTT. It codes for CASSEAQGGNTIYF.

This clone showed up just once. J is TRBJ1-5 and V is TRBV7-2, with D uncertain. The CDR3 spans 13 residues. Deletions cut 6 bases from V and 0 bases from J, with 6 bases between. Germline CDR1 reads SGHTA; CDR2 reads FQGNSA. The CDR3, as DNA: TGTGCCAGCAGTTACCGTAGCAATCAGCCCCAGCATTTT. The encoded protein is CASSYRSNQPQHF.

This clone appeared a few times. This chain connects TRBV28 to TRBJ1-5; no definite D call. V lost 7 bases and J lost 6, with 16 bases in between. Germline CDR1 and CDR2: MDHEN and SYDVKM. The CDR3 runs 14 residues. In nucleotides, the CDR3 is TGTGCCAGCACCCGGTCAGGAGTGGGTCAGCCCCAGCATTTT. It specifies CASTRSGVGQPQHF.

A single count supports this clone. The genes are TRBV27 and TRBJ1-2, with unresolved D. Germline CDR1 reads MNHEY; CDR2 reads SMNVEV (reference sequence). CDR3 length: 11 residues. V was shortened by 9 bases and J by 4 bases, with 9 bases between the two germline ends. CDR3 DNA: TGTGCCAGTTCGGCTGGCTATGGCTACACCTTC. It specifies CASSAGYGYTF.

This clone appeared once. The gene calls are TRBV5-4 and TRBJ2-7; 15 bases line up with TRBD2. The CDR3 totals 15 residues. V was pared by 4 bases and J by 7 bases, with 6 bases of the junction left unmatched. Looked up from germline, CDR1 is SGHNT and CDR2 is YYREEE (reference sequence). In DNA form, the CDR3 reads TGTGCCAGCAGCATAGGAGGGACTAGCGGGAGGGAGCAGTACTTC. Translation gives CASSIGGTSGREQYF.

V usage is TRBV6-5 and J usage is TRBJ1-4; 9 bases match TRBD1. There are 14 residues in the CDR3. Germline CDR1 MNHEY, CDR2 SVGAGI. Germline trimming cut 5 bases from V and 8 bases from J; bases unmatched to any gene: 6. CDR3 residues: CASSQTGGVEKLFF. CDR3 bases: TGTGCCAGCAGTCAGACAGGGGGAGTGGAAAAACTGTTTTTT.

Concerning this clone itself: A much more abundant neighbour one base away suggests this may be a read error. V is TRBV2 and J is TRBJ1-4, with TRBD1 matching 9 bases. The CDR3 runs to 14 residues. The V and J ends lost 4 bases and 5 bases, in that order; junction bases with no gene match: 2. Germline V CDR1 and CDR2: SNHLY, FYNNEI. CDR3 DNA sequence: TGTGCCAGCAGTGGTGGGACAGGGAATGAAAAACTGTTTTTT. It specifies CASSGGTGNEKLFF.

The chain uses TRBV6-5 and TRBJ1-5; the match to TRBD1 covers 7 bases. The length of the CDR3 is 16 residues. Trimming took 2 bases from V and 0 from J; bases not matched to a gene: 4. The V gene's germline CDR1 is MNHEY and CDR2 SVGAGI. The CDR3 loop is CASSYGGQFSNQPQHF. The CDR3, as DNA: TGTGCCAGCAGTTACGGGGGACAGTTTAGCAATCAGCCCCAGCATTTT.

The chain is built from TRBV29-1 and TRBJ2-5; 10 bases align to TRBD2. The CDR3 length is 16 residues. Unmatched junction bases numbered 11, after V lost 5 bases and J lost 2 bases. The V gene's germline CDR1 is SQVTM and CDR2 ANQGSEA. The CDR3, as DNA: TGCAGCGTTAGCGGGGGGGCTGTGGGGAGACAAGAGACCCAGTACTTC. Protein sequence: CSVSGGAVGRQETQYF.

The gene calls are TRBV7-9 and TRBJ2-7; tentative D call: TRBD2 (5 bases). The germline V gene has CDR1 SEHNR and CDR2 FQNEAQ (reference sequence). CDR3 size: 15 residues. Trimming removed 6 bases from V and 1 base from J, with 16 bases in between. Written as DNA, the CDR3 is TGTGCCAGCAGTCGAAGCCTAGCCGAATCCTACGAGCAGTACTTC. Amino acids: CASSRSLAESYEQYF.

The chain recombines TRBV9 with TRBJ2-1, with D possibly being TRBD1 (5 bases). CDR3 length: 11 amino acids. Trimming removed 1 base at V and 9 bases at J, with 5 bases between. Germline CDR1 reads SGDLS; CDR2 reads YYNGEE. The DNA for the CDR3 is TGTGCCAGCAGCGTAAGGGGTGAGCAGTTCTTC. This translates into CASSVRGEQFF. The full variable domain, in which reference TRBV9 and TRBJ2-1 provide the parts outside the CDR3, is DSGVTQTPKHLITATGQRVTLRCSPRSGDLSVYWYQQSLDQGLQFLIQYYNGEERAKGNILERFSAQQFPDLHSELNLSSLELGDSALYFCASSVRGEQFFGPGTRLTVL.

The chain couples TRBV28 to TRBJ1-2; 7 positions match TRBD1. With 5 bases clipped from V and 1 base from J, the junction kept 7 bases outside the gene matches. This CDR3 comprises 15 residues. The germline V gene has CDR1 MDHEN and CDR2 SYDVKM. CDR3 loop: CASSPWTGFNYGYTF. For the CDR3, the DNA is TGTGCCAGCAGTCCCTGGACAGGATTTAACTATGGCTACACCTTC.

The chain uses TRBV3-1 (or the pseudogene TRBV3-2) and TRBJ2-7; D is uncertain. This CDR3 contains 14 residues. V lost 1 base to trimming and J lost 0 bases, with 7 bases between them. In germline, CDR1 is LGHDT, CDR2 YNNKEL (reference sequence). The CDR3 loop reads CASSQAGPSYEQYF. DNA of the CDR3: TGTGCCAGCAGCCAAGCGGGCCCCTCCTACGAGCAGTACTTC.

CDR3 sequence reads: CASSLAISLTTNEKLFF. CDR3 nucleotide sequence: TGTGCCAGCAGCTTGGCAATCAGCCTAACAACTAATGAAAAACTGTTTTTT. The V and J genes are TRBV5-8 and TRBJ1-4; D uncertain. Trimming took off 0 bases at V and 0 bases at J, with 12 bases between the two ends. This CDR3 is 17 amino acids long. Germline V gives CDR1 SGHTS, CDR2 YDEGEE.

Written as DNA, the CDR3 is TGTGCCAGCAGTTTATGGGGACAGGGGAATGAAGCTTTCTTT. As protein: CASSLWGQGNEAFF. This chain connects TRBV27 to TRBJ1-1; 10 bases align to TRBD1. Germline lookup yields CDR1 MNHEY and CDR2 SMNVEV (reference sequence). The CDR3 has 14 residues. With V trimmed by 1 base and J by 7 bases, 3 bases remained unmatched.

This chain joins TRBV4-2 and TRBJ2-7; D is undetermined. This CDR3 is 16 amino acids long. V dropped 0 bases and J dropped 2 bases, with 14 bases sitting between them. Germline values: CDR1 LGHNA, CDR2 YNFKEQ. The CDR3 sequence: CASSQESGIIAYEQYF. CDR3 bases: TGTGCCAGCAGCCAAGAGTCGGGTATCATCGCCTACGAGCAGTACTTC.

This chain uses TRBV11-2 with TRBJ2-7, with D perhaps being TRBD1 or TRBD2 (5 bases each). V shed 1 base and J shed 2 bases, with 12 bases lying between them. From germline, CDR1 is SGHAT and CDR2 FQNNGV. The CDR3 extends over 15 amino acids. CDR3 DNA: TGTGCCAGCAGCTTAGGGTCCGGGGCCGCCTACGAGCAGTACTTC. Protein product: CASSLGSGAAYEQYF.

V and J are TRBV4-2 and TRBJ2-3, with 11 bases fitting TRBD2. This CDR3 region has 17 residues. Germline V gene data show CDR1 as LGHNA and CDR2 as YNFKEQ. Germline trimming cut 4 bases from V and 0 bases from J; bases unmatched to any gene: 6. As DNA, the CDR3 is TGTGCCAGCAGCCCTAGCGGGGGGTCCCCTAGCACAGATACGCAGTATTTT. Its translation: CASSPSGGSPSTDTQYF.

The V and J genes are TRBV7-9 and TRBJ2-7; D remains ambiguous. Trimming shortened V by 1 base and J by 7 bases, and 17 bases separated the two germline ends. The CDR3 contains 15 residues. Germline V lookup: CDR1 SEHNR, CDR2 FQNEAQ (reference sequence). The DNA of the CDR3 is TGTGCCAGCAGCTTAGTTGGCTCCGATACGGGTGAGCAGTACTTC. This translates into CASSLVGSDTGEQYF.

The genes are TRBV5-1 and TRBJ1-1; 7 nucleotides align to TRBD1. Per the germline V gene, CDR1 is SGHRS and CDR2 is YFSETQ. CDR3 size: 16 residues. Trimming took 3 bases from V and 1 from J; bases not matched to a gene: 9. The DNA of the CDR3 is TGCGCCAGCAGCTCGTTGATGGGACAGTCGAACACTGAAGCTTTCTTT. Its translation is CASSSLMGQSNTEAFF.

The CDR3 nucleotides read TGTGCCAGTAGTATGGGGACAGGGGGCATGAACACTGAAGCTTTCTTT. It encodes CASSMGTGGMNTEAFF. V and J are TRBV19 and TRBJ1-1; 12 bases agree with TRBD1. Losses at the gene ends were 3 bases for V and 0 bases for J; bases not matched to a gene: 2. The CDR3 extends over 16 amino acids. CDR1 is LNHDA, CDR2 SQIVND, per germline (reference sequence). The whole variable domain, remainder taken from reference TRBV19 and TRBJ1-1, is DGGITQSPKYLFRKEGQNVTLSCEQNLNHDAMYWYRQDPGQGLRLIYYSQIVNDFQKGDIAEGYSVSREKKESFPLTVTSAQKNPTAFYLCASSMGTGGMNTEAFFGQGTRLTVV.

This clone showed up just once. The rearrangement joins TRBV5-1 to TRBJ2-7, with D possibly TRBD2 on 6 matching bases. This CDR3 is 13 amino acids long. The germline gives CDR1 SGHRS, CDR2 YFSETQ. Deletions cut 7 bases from V and 7 bases from J, with 18 bases between. The DNA of the CDR3 is TGCGCCAGCGGCGACAGCAATCGGGAGGAGCAGTACTTC. Protein: CASGDSNREEQYF.

The V call is TRBV3-1 (or the pseudogene TRBV3-2), the J call TRBJ2-1; 12 nucleotides align to TRBD2. V was pared by 0 bases and J by 12 bases, with 9 bases of the junction left unmatched. The CDR3 loop spans 16 amino acids. Germline lookup yields CDR1 LGHDT and CDR2 YNNKEL (reference sequence). The CDR3 protein is CASSQDRSSGGAGQFF. In nucleotides, the CDR3 is TGTGCCAGCAGCCAAGACCGGTCTAGCGGGGGGGCCGGGCAGTTCTTC.

The V call is TRBV28, the J call TRBJ1-1, with 9 bases matching TRBD1. This CDR3 comprises 16 residues. Germline V gene sequence: CDR1 MDHEN, CDR2 SYDVKM. V dropped 10 bases and J dropped 7; count of bases not matched to a gene: 19. CDR3 loop: CATIPYPGTGKGEAFF. The CDR3, as DNA: TGTGCCACCATCCCCTACCCGGGGACAGGGAAAGGTGAAGCTTTCTTT.

This sequence joins TRBV3-1 (or the pseudogene TRBV3-2) and TRBJ2-2, with D hard to call. Germline loops: CDR1 LGHDT, CDR2 YNNKEL (reference sequence). The V end lost 8 bases, the J end lost 1 base, and 11 bases lay between the germline ends. The CDR3 totals 14 residues. This CDR3 is CASRVTVNTGELFF. CDR3 DNA sequence: TGTGCCAGCCGCGTGACCGTGAACACCGGGGAGCTGTTTTTT.

The CDR3 protein is CASSLDTGGTQYF. The CDR3 nucleotides are TGTGCCAGCAGCCTCGACACCGGTGGGACCCAGTACTTC. This chain links TRBV3-1 (or the pseudogene TRBV3-2) with TRBJ2-5, with no clear D. Germline lookup yields CDR1 LGHDT and CDR2 YNNKEL (reference sequence). Trimming removed 4 bases from V and 7 bases from J, with 13 bases in between. The CDR3 has 13 residues.

This chain uses TRBV7-2 with TRBJ2-2, with D maybe TRBD2 (6 bases). Trimming took 5 bases from V and 2 from J, leaving 18 bases between them. The CDR3 is 17 residues long. Per the germline V gene, CDR1 is SGHTA and CDR2 is FQGNSA. The CDR3 here is CASSKNWIGSNTGELFF. The DNA of the CDR3 is TGTGCCAGCAGCAAAAACTGGATCGGGAGTAACACCGGGGAGCTGTTTTTT.